This TCR beta chain appears in the sequencing data of a study of cytomegalovirus exposure and HLA in healthy donors. The PCR used 60 Vbeta and 13 Jbeta primers. TCRdb's copy holds only in-frame clones and misses some; the assay was immunoSEQ multiplex PCR. Of about 110,000 clones in the sample, around 81% were seen once. Germline CDR1 reads MDHEN; CDR2 reads SYDVKM. The CDR3 is 14 amino acids. V lost 3 bases and J 5 bases, leaving 13 bases between the germline ends. Input material: PBMCs. The V call is TRBV28, the J call TRBJ2-5, with TRBD2 as a possible D gene (5 bases). The sequence was collected from a woman aged 25 to 39 in good health and CMV-seronegative. The CDR3 DNA sequence: TGTGCCAGCAGTTTGGGCCTAGCACGTGAGACCCAGTACTTC. Protein: CASSLGLARETQYF.